This TCR beta chain emerged from a study of CD8 T cells in Susac syndrome. Reverse transcription used roughly 0.45 to 1 ug RNA and random hexamers. Amplification of TCR beta CDR3 used immunoSEQ multiplex PCR across 54 Vbeta and 13 Jbeta. MiXCR, run by TCRdb on the immunoSEQ multiplex PCR reads, gives a single entry per CDR3 protein. The sample holds some 160,000 distinct CDR3 sequences; 94% are singletons and the top ten take approximately 0.11%. The CDR3 totals 13 residues. V lost 5 bases and J 0 bases, leaving 7 bases between the germline ends. Germline CDR1 is SGHAT and CDR2 is FQNNGV. The V and J genes are TRBV11-2 and TRBJ1-1; D call uncertain. The sequence was obtained from a human donor with Susac syndrome. The sequenced sample was CD4+ T cells from PBMCs. The CDR3 DNA reads as TGTGCCAGCAGCCCGAGGATGAACACTGAAGCTTTCTTT. Translation gives CASSPRMNTEAFF. Using reference TRBV11-2 and TRBJ1-1 for the parts outside the CDR3, the full variable domain is EAGVAQSPRYKIIEKRQSVAFWCNPISGHATLYWYQQILGQGPKLLIQFQNNGVVDDSQLPKDRFSAERLKGVDSTLKIQPAKLEDSAVYLCASSPRMNTEAFFGQGTRLTVV.